A selection of T cell receptor beta chains follows, all from one sample in a study of sequential checkpoint blockade in melanoma. The table came from immunoSEQ multiplex PCR; TCRdb's copy has only in-frame clones and leaves some out. There are about 26,000 clones in the sample; 77% occur only once, and more than 20% lies in the top ten. The source was CD8+ T cells sorted from blood (inferred from file names), collected from a patient given nivolumab and ipilimumab in sequence. The receptors were sampled from a human donor with melanoma. Both conserved end residues are part of each CDR3. The D gene is left open where the match is weak. The size field is filled for only some rows; it gives once, few, many or a size class.

d_gene	v_gene	j_gene	abundance	CDR3aa	CDR3nt
.	TRBV13	TRBJ2-1	.	CASSSAVYEQFF	TGTGCCAGCAGCTCCGCGGTGTATGAGCAGTTCTTC
.	TRBV9	TRBJ2-3	.	CASSGQASTDTQYF	TGTGCCAGCAGCGGACAGGCTAGCACAGATACGCAGTATTTT
.	TRBV30	TRBJ2-7	.	CAWSVHGAGQYF	TGTGCCTGGAGTGTACATGGGGCCGGGCAGTACTTC
.	TRBV25-1	TRBJ2-3	.	CASSVLVADTQYF	TGTGCCAGCAGTGTGTTAGTAGCAGATACGCAGTATTTT
TRBD2	TRBV27	TRBJ2-1	.	CASSFGGLGYNEQFF	TGTGCCAGCAGTTTCGGAGGACTAGGCTACAATGAGCAGTTCTTC
.	TRBV30	TRBJ1-5	.	CAWNSGTGVGPQHF	TGTGCCTGGAATTCCGGGACTGGCGTTGGGCCCCAGCATTTT
TRBD2	TRBV9	TRBJ2-5	few	CASSVGASGQETQYF	TGTGCCAGCAGCGTAGGGGCTAGCGGCCAAGAGACCCAGTACTTC
.	TRBV10-3	TRBJ2-1	.	CAISPDSPLGEQFF	TGTGCCATCTCACCGGACTCCCCACTCGGTGAGCAGTTCTTC
.	TRBV7-2	TRBJ2-7	few	CASSSSGGYEQYF	TGTGCCAGCAGCTCCTCAGGGGGGTACGAGCAGTACTTC
.	TRBV5-1	TRBJ2-1	.	CASSLDGQSRDNEQFF	TGCGCCAGCAGCTTGGATGGACAGTCTCGGGACAATGAGCAGTTCTTC
.	TRBV19	TRBJ2-1	.	CASSIAGNEQFF	TGTGCCAGTAGTATTGCGGGGAATGAGCAGTTCTTC
.	TRBV9	TRBJ2-7	.	CASSVGPSAESSYEQYF	TGTGCCAGCAGCGTAGGACCCTCAGCGGAATCCTCCTACGAGCAGTACTTC
.	TRBV4-3	TRBJ2-3	.	CASSRDEGAATDTQYF	TGCGCCAGCAGCCGCGATGAGGGCGCCGCCACAGATACGCAGTATTTT
.	TRBV2	TRBJ2-5	.	CASSEVAGWYQETQYF	TGTGCCAGCAGTGAAGTGGCAGGATGGTACCAAGAGACCCAGTACTTC
.	TRBV18	TRBJ1-4	.	CASSPVSLNEKLFF	TGTGCCAGCTCACCCGTATCACTTAATGAAAAACTGTTTTTT
.	TRBV7-9	TRBJ1-2	.	CASSLQRDYTF	TGTGCCAGCAGCTTACAGAGGGACTACACCTTC
.	TRBV4-1	TRBJ1-5	.	CASSQFVRDQPQHF	TGCGCCAGCAGCCAATTCGTCCGGGATCAGCCCCAGCATTTT
.	TRBV19	TRBJ1-1	.	CASSISLRRRDTEAFF	TGTGCCAGTAGTATTAGTCTCCGGCGGAGGGACACTGAAGCTTTCTTT
.	TRBV13	TRBJ1-1	.	CASSSNTGDTEAFF	TGTGCCAGCAGTTCCAATACGGGGGACACTGAAGCTTTCTTT
TRBD2	TRBV5-6	TRBJ2-1	.	CASTGLAGEQFF	TGTGCCAGCACCGGGCTAGCGGGAGAGCAGTTCTTC
.	TRBV5-1	TRBJ2-7	.	CASTPGFTYEQYF	TGCGCCAGCACCCCAGGGTTTACCTACGAGCAGTACTTC
.	TRBV10-3	TRBJ1-1	.	CAISDGLEAFF	TGTGCCATCAGTGACGGTCTTGAAGCTTTCTTT
.	TRBV5-6	TRBJ2-5	.	CASSSSGTWGETQYF	TGTGCCAGCAGCTCGTCCGGGACTTGGGGAGAGACCCAGTACTTC
TRBD1	TRBV6-5	TRBJ1-1	few	CASTRGTAEEAFF	TGTGCCAGCACCCGAGGGACAGCGGAAGAAGCTTTCTTT
.	TRBV9	TRBJ2-5	.	CASSVAGTRGLYF	TGTGCCAGCAGCGTAGCCGGGACCAGGGGCTTGTACTTC
TRBD1	TRBV9	TRBJ2-1	.	CASSVVDRANEQFF	TGTGCCAGCAGCGTAGTGGACAGGGCCAATGAGCAGTTCTTC
TRBD2	TRBV7-8	TRBJ2-5	.	CASRPTFGVAGDQETQYF	TGTGCCAGCAGACCTACATTTGGGGTAGCGGGGGACCAAGAGACCCAGTACTTC
TRBD2	TRBV27	TRBJ2-1	.	CASSWTSGGKNEQFF	TGTGCCAGCAGTTGGACTAGCGGGGGTAAGAATGAGCAGTTCTTC
TRBD1	TRBV19	TRBJ1-2	.	CASSIGTVNGYTF	TGTGCCAGTAGTATTGGGACAGTAAATGGCTACACCTTC
.	TRBV5-6	TRBJ2-5	.	CASSQSTPRPNQETQYF	TGTGCCAGCAGCCAATCGACCCCGCGGCCAAACCAAGAGACCCAGTACTTC
TRBD2	TRBV19	TRBJ2-1	.	CASSISAGEGNEQFF	TGTGCCAGTAGTATTTCAGCGGGAGAGGGGAATGAGCAGTTCTTC
.	TRBV4-3	TRBJ2-1	.	CASSQDSDNEQFF	TGCGCCAGCAGCCAAGACAGCGACAATGAGCAGTTCTTC
.	TRBV6-5	TRBJ1-2	few	CASSEGVKGYTF	TGTGCCAGCAGTGAAGGGGTGAAGGGCTACACCTTC
.	TRBV13	TRBJ2-3	few	CASSLSSEYTQYF	TGTGCCAGCAGCTTAAGCAGCGAATATACGCAGTATTTT
.	TRBV5-1	TRBJ2-7	.	CASRAADEQYF	TGCGCCAGCAGGGCCGCGGACGAGCAGTACTTC
TRBD1	TRBV2	TRBJ2-7	few	CASRISTGTGGKQYF	TGTGCCAGCAGAATATCTACCGGGACAGGGGGAAAGCAGTACTTC
.	TRBV7-9	TRBJ2-4	.	CASSSAVQGIAKNIQYF	TGTGCCAGCAGCTCCGCAGTACAGGGAATAGCCAAAAACATTCAGTACTTC
.	TRBV9	TRBJ1-1	.	CASSVAPQTEAFF	TGTGCCAGCAGCGTAGCCCCCCAGACTGAAGCTTTCTTT
.	TRBV5-1	TRBJ2-7	.	CASSLRGLLEEGVSYEQYF	TGCGCCAGCAGCTTGCGGGGACTACTTGAAGAGGGGGTTTCCTACGAGCAGTACTTC
TRBD2	TRBV7-8	TRBJ2-1	few	CASSTGLGASYNEQFF	TGTGCCAGCAGCACCGGACTAGGCGCCTCCTACAATGAGCAGTTCTTC
TRBD1	TRBV4-2	TRBJ1-4	.	CASSQDLQGYEKLFF	TGTGCCAGCAGCCAAGATTTACAGGGGTATGAAAAACTGTTTTTT
TRBD1	TRBV4-3	TRBJ2-5	.	CASSQIQGAGETQYF	TGCGCCAGCAGCCAGATACAGGGGGCAGGCGAGACCCAGTACTTC